This record covers a single TCR beta chain. The data originate from a study of regulatory T cells in long-lasting Graves disease. The CDR3 is made up of 15 amino acids. Trimming took 3 bases from V and 5 from J, leaving 17 bases between them. Germline assignment: CDR1 GTSNPN and CDR2 SVGIG (reference sequence). Time point described: persistent/refractory GD, antithyroid drugs over 5 years with positive TRAb. PBMCs were the source of the RNA used for TCR sequencing. Construction of TCR beta libraries relied on iRepertoire HTBI primers and on Arm-PCR targeting CDR3 regions. TCRdb re-called the multiplex PCR reads through MiXCR, storing one row per CDR3 protein. The table lists around 460,000 distinct CDR3 sequences, about 22% of them singletons.

This clonotype originated in a female donor with Graves disease. The sequencing here drew on peripheral blood mononuclear cells (PBMCs), taken when the disease was refractory, from a patient treated with antithyroid drugs. The chain uses TRBV30 and TRBJ1-5; perhaps TRBD1 as D (6 bases). DNA of the CDR3: TGTGCCTGGAGGGGCGGCTGGGGGGCCGATCAGCCCCAGCATTTT. Protein: CAWRGGWGADQPQHF.